The present entry profiles one T cell receptor beta chain with its context. Only a few counts were recorded for this clone. The clone's antigen remains unknown. No qualities accompany the bases; no much larger clone lies one base away. The cohort was made up of under 800 healthy bone marrow donors. All cohort members were sampled while nominally healthy, although unrecorded immune exposures were likely present. The donor tested CMV seropositive, placing the donor among the 290 or so seropositive members of the cohort. Each donor provided a peripheral blood sample, and peripheral blood mononuclear cells were used for TCR beta sequencing. The Qiagen DNeasy Blood Extraction Kit was used to extract genomic DNA from the blood cell samples. The data are from a study of cytomegalovirus exposure and HLA in healthy donors (TCRdb year 2017). For the wider study: According to an earlier analysis of 587 of the donors, roughly 180 million T cells yielded roughly 100 million unique TCR beta sequences and approximately 300 Gb of sequence data. The later analysis used no new phenotypic data to find candidate immune exposures, relying instead on TCR beta sequences and their occurrence across donors. About 320 gigabases of sequencing data and roughly 90 million unique TCR sequences were included in an early release covering 550 to 800 HLA-typed donors. Because of strong linkage in the cohort, a handful of DR-DQ haplotypes were treated as single units for association and clustering. Genome-wide SNP genotypes for about three fifths of the roughly 670 donors were used in a later genetic analysis, which treated that subset as a discovery cohort. In a later analysis, previously published TCR beta repertoires from 666 donors were re-analyzed and high-resolution HLA genotyping was added so that TCR occurrence patterns could be studied. The study combined high-throughput TCR immunosequencing, statistical association of individual TCRs with disease status, and machine learning to predict cytomegalovirus infection status. The study profiled the T cell repertoires of hundreds of subjects by immunosequencing and related them to cytomegalovirus serostatus. Along with the approximately 650-subject first cohort, a separate validation cohort of 120 different subjects was used. In an earlier analysis of around 540 of the donors, high-throughput TCR beta sequencing was used to judge whether each TCR beta V gene segment behaved as functional or pseudogenic. HLA typing included class I and class II loci at four-digit resolution. Of the approximately 370 genotyped donors, approximately 80% were placed in the genetic ancestry cluster associated with self-reported Caucasian donors. Typing coverage varied by locus: roughly 629-630 donors for A, B, C, DRB1 and DQB1; around 560 for DQA1; more than 600 for DPA1; approximately 470 for DPB1. Donor age, sex, ethnicity and CMV serostatus were collected together with the repertoire data. Across under 500 genotyped donors of the cohort, an average of roughly 200,000 unique TCR beta nucleotide sequences per donor were sequenced, and around 19% of those sequences were non-productive. All discovery cohort repertoires had been generated using a single sequencing platform. The aim of the study was to test whether cataloging public T cell receptors could identify signatures of past pathogen exposure. Points the paper makes about the study in general: According to a later analysis, TCR association rates differed among HLA loci, with DRB1 alleles showing the most associated TCRs and HLA-C alleles showing the fewest. In a later analysis, 16,951 TCR beta sequences were associated with specific HLA alleles at a false discovery rate of 0.05. Because some donors lacked HLA typing at each locus, the association tests relied only on the typed subset. While some public TCRs were present in many individuals, most TCR sequences turned up only very rarely across donors. When HLA alleles, especially DR and DQ, strongly co-occurred, TCR associations were difficult to assign to individual alleles. A further reported finding was that TCR beta sequences accurately predicted the HLA-A and HLA-B alleles for most subjects in the first cohort. A cluster of highly shared sequence variants was judged likely to represent a technical artifact of the sequencing pipeline. Correlated functional status among segregating V segments might reflect linkage disequilibrium, but an unknown experimental factor could not be ruled out. In a later genetic analysis, fewer N-insertions in productive TCRs were reported among donors in an Asian-associated ancestry cluster than the 666-donor mean. In a later analysis, most CMV-associated TCR beta chains were found to appear HLA-restricted, with HLA associations seemingly driven largely by CMV exposure. A total of fewer than 200 TCR beta chains were listed by the study as associated with cytomegalovirus. Presence/absence analyses assumed roughly uniform sequencing depth across donors, an assumption that may not hold. The authors suggested that the approach could potentially be generalized to other disease states and immunological phenotypes. Some IMGT-functional V segments, including TRBV6-2 and TRBV6-3, could not be told apart with the 87-base-pair reads, so those segments were excluded. The earlier analysis of nearly 600 of the donors excluded seventeen rarely observed V segments, including chromosome 9 orphons, because counts were too low. Cytomegalovirus status was reported to be diagnosed by the classifier with high specificity and sensitivity in both the original and validation cohorts. Three of the identified cytomegalovirus-associated TCR beta chains were confirmed in vitro to be specific for cytomegalovirus antigens. For the cohort, immune exposure information was limited to CMV serostatus. A later analysis reported that several top co-occurrence clusters appeared linked to parvovirus B19, influenza, CMV and Epstein-Barr virus. Only TCR beta chains were sequenced in this cohort, and the absence of alpha or paired-chain data limited detectable features. A later genetic analysis associated a missense DCLRE1C variant with V-gene and J-gene trimming of TCR beta chains, and an independent cohort replicated the association. In a later analysis, HLA-associated TCR beta chains showed more clonal expansion and lower generation probabilities than non-associated chains that were equally common. In an earlier analysis of more than 500 of the donors, most TCR beta V segments appeared in productive rearrangements about 87% or about 30% of the time, broadly matching IMGT annotations.

Inclusive of the bounding cysteine and phenylalanine, the CDR3 is 15 residues long. Kept here is only the CDR3 DNA, which spans 45 bases and is read in frame from base 1. CDR1 and CDR2, looked up from the germline V gene, are SGHVS and FNYEAQ. The junction shows trimming of 3 bases on V and 5 bases on J, plus 16 bases between the germline ends. The method behind the library was the immunoSEQ multiplex PCR assay. The multiplex PCR relied on a mix of 60 forward primers for TCR Vbeta segments and 13 reverse primers for TCR Jbeta segments. The CDR3 region of rearranged TCR beta genes was amplified from genomic DNA with a multiplex PCR assay. Amplified TCR beta libraries were sequenced as 87-base-pair reads on the Illumina HiSeq System. Per the original workflow: A later analysis tallied 80 million to 95 million unique TCR beta chains across the 666 repertoires, and approximately 12 million of those chains were shared by two or more donors. Raw reads were error-corrected and collapsed into unique sequences with a nearest-neighbor algorithm that merged closely related sequences to remove PCR and sequencing errors. Alignment of CDR3 sequences to IMGT reference sequences was used to assign V, D and J gene segments. Each retained sequence needed at least a six-nucleotide match to both a V gene segment and a J gene segment. Rearrangements were classified as productive when the CDR3 lacked stop codons and remained in frame with V and J, and all other rearrangements were classified as non-productive. Following IMGT convention, CDR3 was defined as the stretch from the second conserved V-encoded cysteine up to the conserved J-encoded phenylalanine. Sequences without an unambiguous match to a single V gene segment were excluded from the earlier analysis of about 640 of the donors. In an earlier analysis of 587 of the donors, a V segment was called functional when productive rearrangements were above 56.7%, and segregating when the standard deviation between donors exceeded 5%. A statistical classification framework was built to diagnose cytomegalovirus status from the catalog of TCR beta chain sequences. A later analysis assigned V and J genes by comparing TCR nucleotide sequences with IMGT/GENE-DB human TR gene sequences. Using the TCRdist pipeline, a later analysis assigned CDR3 sequences along with most-parsimonious VDJ recombination scenarios. In a later analysis, each TCR beta chain was defined by its CDR3 amino acid sequence together with its V-gene family, and reads lacking a unique V-gene family were excluded. To address suspected cross-contamination and a sequencing artifact, a later analysis removed approximately 590 highly shared, low-generation-probability nucleotide sequences. A later analysis calculated a clonal expansion index for each public chain from normalized within-repertoire ranks of inferred template counts. A later analysis computed generation probabilities with a VDJ recombination model fitted to out-of-frame rearrangements, and checked the results against IGoR. In a later analysis, TCR-TCR, TCR-HLA and TCR-CMV co-occurrence was scored with hypergeometric tests, and a repertoire-size bias correction was applied to TCR pairs. To estimate false discovery rates, a later analysis permuted the HLA or CMV assignments 20 times. In a later analysis, co-occurring TCRs were grouped using DBSCAN, and TCRdist sequence similarity was added for clustering within HLA-allele-positive subsets. For co-occurrence clustering, repertoires with fewer than 30,000 or more than 120,000 public chains were excluded, along with four or five repertoires with anomalous nucleotide sharing. This immuneACCESS table, as held by TCRdb, lists in-frame sequences with V and J called but not all clones. Of the missing ones, under half trace to an unresolved V gene in checked studies; the others have no known cause. For V, J and clone size, that table is used; D and trimming come from the DNA. The sample table holds about 220,000 clones, of which about 80% were seen once. The ten most abundant clones make up 5% to 6.5% of the sample.

Sample: PBMCs. The sequence was obtained from a woman between 35 and 50 years old in good health and CMV-seropositive. The rearranged segments are TRBV7-6 and TRBJ2-5; the D gene cannot be named for sure. The nucleotides are TGTGCCAGCAGCTTCCGACGGCGAGAGGTGGAGACCCAGTACTTC. The encoded protein is CASSFRRREVETQYF.